These T cell receptor beta chains were read from a single sample in a study of blood T cell repertoires in COVID-19. Libraries were prepared by immunoSEQ multiplex PCR; TCRdb keeps only in-frame clonotypes and omits some of them. The table records 450,000 to 600,000 clones, about nine tenths of them present only once. What was sequenced was PBMCs or T cells enriched from blood (not recorded which). These receptors originate from a woman aged 18-30 years who had recovered from COVID-19. Both conserved end residues are part of each CDR3. Fields, in order: D gene, J gene, V gene, CDR3 protein. D genes are given only for firm matches.

TRBD1	TRBJ1-4	TRBV5-6	CASSWGTGGEKLFF
TRBD2	TRBJ2-7	TRBV7-2	CASSLASGASSYEQYF
-	TRBJ1-3	TRBV6-6	CASSSPPGRAGNTIYF
TRBD1	TRBJ1-1	TRBV29-1	CSAETGYQAFF
-	TRBJ2-1	TRBV5-6	CASSPGTPNEQFF
TRBD1	TRBJ1-4	TRBV30	CAWGQGFNEKLFF
-	TRBJ1-3	TRBV5-6	CASSLLGGFGSDTIYF
-	TRBJ1-5	TRBV6-5	CASETGTPSNQPQHF
-	TRBJ1-2	TRBV10-3	CAISDPGELDIGYTF
-	TRBJ2-3	TRBV2	CASSAEALDTQYF
-	TRBJ1-5	TRBV27	CHFGQVYLRPQHF
TRBD1	TRBJ1-1	TRBV2	CASSVRPGGTEAFF
-	TRBJ1-1	TRBV5-5	CASSLPVNTEAFF
TRBD1	TRBJ2-2	TRBV19	CASGDRVNTGELFF